The sequence of this T cell receptor beta chain was determined in a study of T cells after yellow fever vaccination. Study in general: Some fractions had low cell numbers, and these were prepared with SMART-Seq v4 Ultra Low Input. Overall study findings and caveats: Contamination by abundant bulk-population clonotypes could be present in FACS-sorted repertoires. CD4 and CD8 compartments shared a small share of clonotypes, likely from convergent recombination. Clones that expanded after primary vaccination mostly reappeared after the booster (roughly 97% CD4, approximately 85% CD8).

From germline, CDR1 is SGHRS and CDR2 YFSETQ. J was trimmed by 9 bases and V by 6 bases; bases with no gene match: 5. The CDR3 has 14 amino acids. TCRdb re-derived calls from the 5' RACE reads in MiXCR, one entry per CDR3 protein. Altogether fewer than 500,000 distinct CDR3 sequences are present, around a sixth being singletons, with the ten largest covering over 15%. This clonotype was seen only a few times. What it binds is unknown. The input for sequencing was PBMCs, taken before the yellow fever booster vaccination. This clonotype originated in a young man who received the YFV17D yellow fever vaccine. The rearrangement joins TRBV5-1 to TRBJ1-6; 11 bases align to TRBD1. CDR3: CASNTGTGGSPLHF. The CDR3 DNA reads TGCGCCAGCAACACCGGGACAGGGGGTTCACCCCTCCACTTT.